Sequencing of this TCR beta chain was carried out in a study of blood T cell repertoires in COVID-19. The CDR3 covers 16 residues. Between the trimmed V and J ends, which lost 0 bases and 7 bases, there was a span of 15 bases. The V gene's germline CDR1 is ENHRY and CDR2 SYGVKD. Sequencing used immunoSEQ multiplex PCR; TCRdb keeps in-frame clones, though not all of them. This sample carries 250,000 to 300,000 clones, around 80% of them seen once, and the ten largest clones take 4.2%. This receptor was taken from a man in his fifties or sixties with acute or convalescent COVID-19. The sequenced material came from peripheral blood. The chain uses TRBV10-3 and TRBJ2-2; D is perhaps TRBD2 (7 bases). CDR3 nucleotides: TGTGCCATCAGTGAGTCGAACGGGGGGCGCGTCGGGGAGCTGTTTTTT. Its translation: CAISESNGGRVGELFF.